Listed below are T cell receptor beta chains from one sample, sequenced in a study of CD8+CD57+ T cells in acquired aplastic anemia. A single record per CDR3 protein comes from TCRdb applying MiXCR to the reads. This sample has approximately 150,000 distinct CDR3 sequences; roughly two thirds occur once, and the top ten carry approximately 48%. The sequencing sample was made of sorted CD4+, CD8+, or CD8+CD57+ T cells (not recorded which) from PBMCs. The receptors stem from a human donor with aplastic anemia. CDR3s include the opening cysteine and the closing phenylalanine or tryptophan. The D gene is left open where the match is weak. For some rows the clone size is stated as once, few or many, or as a class when expanded; others skip it.

>NA|TRBV20-1|TRBJ2-7|NA
TGCAGTGCTACCAGGGGCGACCTGGTGGAGAACTTC
CSATRGDLVENF
>NA|TRBV2|TRBJ1-5|NA
TGTGCCAGCAGGACCGACATGATCAGCAATCAGCCCCAGCATTTT
CASRTDMISNQPQHF
>NA|TRBV15|TRBJ1-1|NA
TGTGCCACCAGCAGAGAGGGGACTGAAGCTTTCTTT
CATSREGTEAFF
>NA|TRBV20-1|TRBJ2-5|NA
TGCAGTGCACTTTATGTAAGAGAGACCCAGTACTTC
CSALYVRETQYF
>NA|TRBV7-6|TRBJ1-4|NA
TGTGCCAGCAGCTTACGGGCAGGGGATGAAAAACTGTTTTTT
CASSLRAGDEKLFF
>NA|TRBV5-8|TRBJ1-2|TRBD1
TGTGCCAGCAGCACAACAGGGGCTAACTATGGCTACACCTTC
CASSTTGANYGYTF
>NA|TRBV7-2|TRBJ2-3|TRBD2
TGTGCCAGCAGCCAAGACCTTGCGGGGGGGTCAGATACGCAGTATTTT
CASSQDLAGGSDTQYF
>NA|TRBV29-1|TRBJ2-3|TRBD2
TGCAGCGTTGAAGGAGGGGTAGCGGGGGCAGATACGCAGTATTTT
CSVEGGVAGADTQYF
>NA|TRBV4-1|TRBJ2-1|NA
TGCGCCAGCAGCCAAGGGTTGAGGGAAATCAATGAGCAGTTCTTC
CASSQGLREINEQFF
>many|TRBV30|TRBJ2-5|TRBD1
TGTGCCTGCTTGGGACAGGGAACATGGGAGACCCAGTACTTC
CACLGQGTWETQYF
>medium-sized|TRBV5-1|TRBJ1-2|NA
TGCGCCAGCAGCTTGGAAGAGGATCGCTTATTCGGCTACACCTTC
CASSLEEDRLFGYTF
>NA|TRBV7-8|TRBJ2-7|NA
TGTGCCAGCAGCCCAAAAGACGGAAAAACCTACGAGCAGTACTTC
CASSPKDGKTYEQYF
>NA|TRBV7-8|TRBJ2-5|TRBD2
TGTGCCAGCAGCTGGAGACTAGCGGGAGGGCTACCAGAGACCCAGTACTTC
CASSWRLAGGLPETQYF
>NA|TRBV2|TRBJ1-6|NA
TGTGCCAGCAGTGAAGCGCATGGAAGACCCCTCCACTTT
CASSEAHGRPLHF
>few|TRBV4-1|TRBJ2-7|NA
TGCGCCAGCGGCAGGGGGGGCGAGCAGTACTTC
CASGRGGEQYF
>few|TRBV7-2|TRBJ2-1|TRBD1
TGTGCCAGCAGCCGCCGGGGGACAGGGGCCTACAATGAGCAGTTCTTC
CASSRRGTGAYNEQFF
>NA|TRBV7-9|TRBJ2-3|NA
TGTGCCAGCAGCTCAATCCCTCTCCAGGGTACGGGCACAGATACGCAGTATTTT
CASSSIPLQGTGTDTQYF
>many|TRBV12-3/TRBV12-4|TRBJ2-5|NA
TGTGCCAGCAGTCCCCGGGCCCCCGGAAGGGAGACCCAGTACTTC
CASSPRAPGRETQYF
>NA|TRBV2|TRBJ2-2|TRBD2
TGTGCCAGCAGTAGTCCGGGGGGAGACACCGGGGAGCTGTTTTTT
CASSSPGGDTGELFF
>once|TRBV7-9|TRBJ1-3|NA
TGTGCCGTCCCGTGGGGTATCGGGGCGCCTGGCCCTTTCTCTGGAAACACCATATATTTT
CAVPWGIGAPGPFSGNTIYF
>NA|TRBV5-1|TRBJ2-1|TRBD1
TGCGCCAGCAGCCTCGGTGGGGACAGATCCTACAATGAGCAGTTCTTC
CASSLGGDRSYNEQFF
>few|TRBV15|TRBJ1-6|NA
TGTGCCACCAGCAGCAGGACAGTCTCAGATTCACCCCTCCACTTT
CATSSRTVSDSPLHF
>NA|TRBV5-1|TRBJ2-3|NA
TGCGCCAGCAAGAGGAGGTTGTCAGATACGCAGTATTTT
CASKRRLSDTQYF
>NA|TRBV25-1|TRBJ2-1|TRBD1
TGTGCCAGCAGTGCTACCGGGACAGCGACCTCCTACAATGAGCAGTTCTTC
CASSATGTATSYNEQFF
>NA|TRBV2|TRBJ2-7|NA
TGTGCCAGCAAGGGGTACGCGATTCCCGAGCAGTACTTC
CASKGYAIPEQYF
>NA|TRBV25-1|TRBJ1-1|NA
TGTGCCAGCAGTGACACTACTTGGGGGTTTGAAGCTTTCTTT
CASSDTTWGFEAFF
>many|TRBV6-4|TRBJ2-6|NA
TGTGCCAGCAGTTCTACAGCCCGCTCTGGGGCCAACGTCCTGACTTTC
CASSSTARSGANVLTF